This T cell receptor beta chain was found in a study of blood T cells in healthy people across ages. The study's findings and limits: The diversity estimates, figures obtained from one million T cells, were considered underestimates. TCR beta diversity correlated strongly with naive T cell percentage. Per million T cells, TCR beta diversity dropped about linearly as age rose. Diversity was higher, and naive CD4+ cells more numerous, in long-lived donors than in aged donors.

Points on this clonotype: Its antigen is undetermined.

CDR1 SNHLY and CDR2 FYNNEI come from the germline V gene. Losses at the gene ends were 7 bases for V and 1 base for J; bases not matched to a gene: 2. CDR3 length: 14 amino acids. Through a sample-barcoded 5' primer and a J-beta primer mix, a second PCR was run for about 6 to 11 cycles. Via MiXCR, TCRdb re-called the 5' RACE reads, giving one row per CDR3 protein. The sample includes approximately 700,000 distinct CDR3 sequences, about 34% of them seen just once. The sample was blood. The gene calls are TRBV2 and TRBJ1-1; 11 bases map to TRBD1. The TCR was taken from a woman older than 75 in good health. Here the CDR3 reads CASKGQGENTEAFF. CDR3 in DNA: TGTGCCAGCAAGGGACAGGGGGAGAACACTGAAGCTTTCTTT.